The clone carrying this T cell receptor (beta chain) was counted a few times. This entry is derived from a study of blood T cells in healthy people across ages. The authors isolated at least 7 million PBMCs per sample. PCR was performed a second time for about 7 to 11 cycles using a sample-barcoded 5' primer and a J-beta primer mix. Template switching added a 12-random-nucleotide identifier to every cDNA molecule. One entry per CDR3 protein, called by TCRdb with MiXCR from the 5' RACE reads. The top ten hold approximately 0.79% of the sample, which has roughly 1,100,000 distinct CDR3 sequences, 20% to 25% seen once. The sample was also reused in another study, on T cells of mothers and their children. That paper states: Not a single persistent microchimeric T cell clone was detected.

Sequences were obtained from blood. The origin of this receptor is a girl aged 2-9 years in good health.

The CDR3, as DNA: TGTGCCAGCAGTTTGAGCGGCCACCTGGATGGCTACACCTTC. It yields the protein CASSLSGHLDGYTF. This chain uses TRBV12-3 or TRBV12-4 with TRBJ1-2; D gene uncertain. Trimming removed 3 bases at V and 6 bases at J, with 14 bases between. This CDR3 is 14 amino acids long.